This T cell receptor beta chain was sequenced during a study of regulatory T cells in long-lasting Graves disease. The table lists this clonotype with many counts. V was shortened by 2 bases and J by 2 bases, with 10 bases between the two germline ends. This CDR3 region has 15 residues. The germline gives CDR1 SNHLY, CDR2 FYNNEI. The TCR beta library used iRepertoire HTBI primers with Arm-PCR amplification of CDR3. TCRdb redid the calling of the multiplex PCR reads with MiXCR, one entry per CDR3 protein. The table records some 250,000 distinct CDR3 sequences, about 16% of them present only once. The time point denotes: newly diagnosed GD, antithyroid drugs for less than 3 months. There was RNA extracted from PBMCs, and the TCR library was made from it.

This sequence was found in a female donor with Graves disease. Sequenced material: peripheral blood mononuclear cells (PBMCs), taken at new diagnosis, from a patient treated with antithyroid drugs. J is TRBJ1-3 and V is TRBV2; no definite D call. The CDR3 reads CASSEMGGTGNTIYF. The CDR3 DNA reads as TGTGCCAGCAGTGAAATGGGTGGCACTGGAAACACCATATATTTT.